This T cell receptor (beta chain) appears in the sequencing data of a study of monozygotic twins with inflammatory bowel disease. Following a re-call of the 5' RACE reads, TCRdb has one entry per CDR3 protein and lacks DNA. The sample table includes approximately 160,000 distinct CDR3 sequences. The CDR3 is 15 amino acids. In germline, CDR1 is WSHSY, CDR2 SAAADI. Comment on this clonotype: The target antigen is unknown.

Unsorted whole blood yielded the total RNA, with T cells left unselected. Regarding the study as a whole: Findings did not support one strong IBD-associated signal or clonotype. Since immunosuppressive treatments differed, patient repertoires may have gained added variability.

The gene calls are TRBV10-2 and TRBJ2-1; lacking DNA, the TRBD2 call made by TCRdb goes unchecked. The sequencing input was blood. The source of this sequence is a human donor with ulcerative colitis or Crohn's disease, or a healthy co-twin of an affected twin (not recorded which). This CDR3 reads CASSSSGILNNEQFF.